This TCR beta chain was sequenced in a study of cytomegalovirus exposure and HLA in healthy donors. This CDR3 is built from 16 residues. Trimming stripped 2 bases from V and 2 bases from J, with 13 bases between. Germline assignment: CDR1 MDHEN and CDR2 SYDVKM. About this clone itself: Its antigen is undetermined.

General observations from the study: Later genetic work tied a missense DCLRE1C variant to beta-chain V and J trimming. A few of the chains that were CMV-associated were confirmed in vitro to be specific for CMV antigens.

60 Vbeta and 13 Jbeta primers were used in PCR. Sequencing was performed with immunoSEQ multiplex PCR; in TCRdb, only in-frame clones are kept and a portion is missing. In total, the table holds around 75,000 clones. The sequencing input was PBMCs. This sequence was found in a man in his forties or fifties in good health and CMV-seropositive. This chain joins TRBV28 and TRBJ1-5, with a tentative D call TRBD1 (6 bases). The CDR3 DNA reads TGTGCCAGCAGTTTAGGGACATCAGACGGCAATCAGCCCCAGCATTTT. Translation gives CASSLGTSDGNQPQHF.